Listed below are T cell receptor beta chains from one sample, sequenced in a study of robustness of blood B and T cell sequencing. TCRdb itself ran the PCR reads through MiXCR, one entry per CDR3 protein. The sample yields more than 1,500 distinct CDR3 sequences, over 45% seen once. The material sequenced was peripheral blood. The receptors were sampled from a human donor in good health. Each CDR3 is given with its conserved first and last residue.

J,V,CDR3
TRBJ2-1,TRBV11-2,CASSLGSNSYNEQFF
TRBJ1-2,TRBV20-1,CSAKGGGQNYGYTF
TRBJ2-1,TRBV6-2/TRBV6-3,CASSYSTRTAPEQFF
TRBJ2-1,TRBV6-2/TRBV6-3,CASSYRDRHNEQFF
TRBJ2-3,TRBV18,CASSPTSGGRTDTQYF
TRBJ1-2,TRBV5-4,CASSLDDGDHYGYTF
TRBJ1-5,TRBV6-1,CASAAGGFLSNQPQHF
TRBJ2-7,TRBV6-1,CASRARDRVNEQYF
TRBJ1-1,TRBV6-2/TRBV6-3,CASSNPSDRYANTEAFF
TRBJ2-1,TRBV5-4,CASSPGGAETYNEQFF
TRBJ2-3,TRBV7-2,CASSLTGTRLRYF
TRBJ1-3,TRBV29-1,CSVEEGGDRASSGNTIYF
TRBJ2-3,TRBV6-2/TRBV6-3,CASSSQTGASTDTQYF
TRBJ1-1,TRBV7-9,CASSLWNTEAFF
TRBJ1-1,TRBV15,CATSRDQQGARTEAFF
TRBJ2-3,TRBV11-3,CASSEGRPSTDTQYF
TRBJ1-5,TRBV5-1,CASSLGENLGNQPQHF
TRBJ2-7,TRBV4-1,CASSQDPGTSSYEQYF
TRBJ2-1,TRBV12-3/TRBV12-4,CASSPGYGPGNEQFF
TRBJ2-1,TRBV6-6,CASSYSGGSYNEQFF
TRBJ1-5,TRBV4-3,CASSLTGVGQPQHF
TRBJ2-3,TRBV6-1,CASRRLAGDPTYTQYF
TRBJ2-1,TRBV15,CATSRATSGDNEQFF
TRBJ2-7,TRBV6-1,CASSPTTGIVDEQYF
TRBJ2-7,TRBV5-1,CASSSGNEQYF
TRBJ2-3,TRBV14,CASSHLGHSTQYF
TRBJ1-4,TRBV20-1,CSARTGQGYEKLFF
TRBJ2-1,TRBV13,CASSLRDSDYNEQFF
TRBJ2-1,TRBV9,CASSVATRGNEQFF
TRBJ2-4,TRBV5-1,CASSLDSAGAKNIQYF
TRBJ1-2,TRBV4-2,CASSQDSAIPRTNYGYTF
TRBJ2-4,TRBV3-1,CASSRQGADIQYF
TRBJ2-6,TRBV7-3,CASSSSGGANVLTF
TRBJ2-1,TRBV10-3,CAIRGGQRDYNEQFF
TRBJ2-3,TRBV5-6,CASSWGFPNTDTQYF